Sequencing of this T cell receptor (beta chain) was carried out in a study of shared clonotypes between healthy human individuals. Study information: Three CD4 naive, three CD4 memory, two CD8 naive and one CD8 memory plate were used per donor.

Measured with immunoSEQ multiplex PCR; TCRdb has only the in-frame clones, and not every one. The sample gives around 2.1 million clones, approximately 94% of which show up once; approximately 1.7% is in the top ten. Study-wide results and caveats: Clonotypes which were not shared had lower generation probabilities than clonotypes that all four donors shared. For naive CD4 cells, approximately 5% of clonotypes were shared across a handful of donors.

Of note for this clone: No antigen is known for it.

Positively selected for CCR7, the CD45RO-negative cells used as naive CD8 cells excluded terminally differentiated effector memory CD45RA+ cells. Everyone who donated was a Caucasian adult who lived in Nashville, Tennessee. The sequenced sample was naive CD8+ T cells from PBMCs. The TCR originated in a young man in good health. Some clones in this sample may be carry-over from other donors' samples.

The CDR3 loop is CASSFTYNEQFF. The CDR3 DNA is TGTGCCAGCAGCTTTACATACAATGAGCAGTTCTTC. The chain has TRBV5-4 and TRBJ2-1; D gene ambiguous. This CDR3 has 12 amino acids. The germline V gene has CDR1 SGHNT and CDR2 YYREEE (reference sequence). With 2 bases removed from V and 4 bases from J, the gap between germline ends came to 4 bases.